This T cell receptor (beta chain) comes out of a study of CD8 T cells in ankylosing spondylitis. Notes on the study in general: Some motif variants were previously reported in reactive arthritis synovial fluid and blood. Within ankylosing spondylitis blood, a TCR beta motif made up of eight or nine highly homologous variants appeared to be characteristic.

The CDR3 runs to 18 residues. The J segment lost 3 bases and the V segment lost 5 bases, leaving 12 bases of the junction unmatched. The V gene's germline CDR1 is DFQATT and CDR2 SNEGSKA (reference sequence). Concerning this clonotype: Its antigen is not known.

Via MiXCR, TCRdb re-called the 5' RACE reads, giving one row per CDR3 protein. Of approximately 540,000 distinct CDR3 sequences listed, approximately 12% were seen once; the top ten hold under 7.5%. This TCR came from a male donor with ankylosing spondylitis. Sequencing was carried out using blood, either unsorted or a sorted T cell fraction (not recorded which). This chain links TRBV20-1 with TRBJ2-1, with 14 positions matching TRBD2. The CDR3 loop reads CSAGGTGTSGRGYNEQFF. The CDR3 nucleotides are TGCAGTGCTGGAGGGACCGGGACTAGCGGGAGAGGCTACAATGAGCAGTTCTTC.